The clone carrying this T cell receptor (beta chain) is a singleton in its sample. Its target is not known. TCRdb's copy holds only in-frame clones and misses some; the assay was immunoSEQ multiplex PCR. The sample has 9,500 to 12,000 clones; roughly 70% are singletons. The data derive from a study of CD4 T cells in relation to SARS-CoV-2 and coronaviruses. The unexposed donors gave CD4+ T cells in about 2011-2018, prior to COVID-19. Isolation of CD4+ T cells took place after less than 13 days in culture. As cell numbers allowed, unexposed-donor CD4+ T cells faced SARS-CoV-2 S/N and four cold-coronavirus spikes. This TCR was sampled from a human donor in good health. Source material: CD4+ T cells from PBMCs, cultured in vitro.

CDR3 amino acids: CASSQAVGTSYEQYF. The CDR3 DNA reads TGTGCCAGCAGCCAAGCCGTGGGGACCTCCTACGAGCAGTACTTC. The chain joins TRBV3-1 (or the pseudogene TRBV3-2) to TRBJ2-7; D is possibly TRBD1 or TRBD2 (5 bases each). The V gene's germline CDR1 is LGHDT and CDR2 YNNKEL (reference sequence). V lost 1 base, J lost 0 bases, and 10 bases lay in between. This CDR3 region has 15 residues.